The 25 T cell receptor beta chains in this list originate from one sample, sequenced in a study of blood T cell repertoires in COVID-19. Assay used: immunoSEQ multiplex PCR; TCRdb lists only in-frame clones, some missing. This table holds 200,000 to 250,000 clones, roughly 86% found once. The source material was peripheral blood. The receptors come from a woman in her forties or fifties with COVID-19, enrolled during active disease.

The count of this clone is one. The rearrangement uses TRBV5-6 and TRBJ1-4; possibly TRBD1 for D (5 bases). The V end was cut by 0 bases, the J end by 6 bases, with 21 bases between. The CDR3 is 18 residues long. Germline V gives CDR1 SGHDT, CDR2 YYEEEE. The CDR3 is CASSLALSGRVRDEKLFF. DNA for the CDR3: TGTGCCAGCAGCTTGGCGTTGTCAGGGAGGGTTCGGGATGAAAAACTGTTTTTT.

The genes are TRBV11-2 and TRBJ2-7; 14 bases align to TRBD2. The CDR3 is 18 residues long. After removal of 5 bases from V and 0 bases from J, the junction contained 9 bases not matched to a gene. Germline CDR1 SGHAT, CDR2 FQNNGV. The CDR3 sequence is CASSARLAGGHPSYEQYF. CDR3 DNA sequence: TGTGCCAGCAGCGCGCGACTAGCGGGGGGGCACCCCTCCTACGAGCAGTACTTC.

This clone was found once. V is TRBV11-2 and J is TRBJ2-7; 7 bases are shared with TRBD1. Germline V gene sequence: CDR1 SGHAT, CDR2 FQNNGV. The CDR3 contains 14 residues. With V trimmed by 4 bases and J by 4 bases, 7 bases remained unmatched. The CDR3 region has the DNA TGTGCCAGCAGCTGGAGAGGGGGCATATACGAGCAGTACGTC. Encoded protein: CASSWRGGIYEQYV.

The chain links TRBV10-1 to TRBJ2-2; 11 positions match TRBD2. The CDR3 length is 21 residues. Germline V gives CDR1 WNHNN, CDR2 SYGVQD (reference sequence). The junction had 16 bases not matched to a gene; V was cut back by 2 bases and J by 2 bases. Here the CDR3 reads CASSERIPGLAGGPNTGELFF. CDR3 in DNA: TGCGCCAGCAGTGAGAGGATCCCCGGCCTAGCGGGGGGACCAAACACCGGGGAGCTGTTTTTT.

V usage is TRBV5-4 and J usage is TRBJ1-1, with unresolved D. Germline V gives CDR1 SGHNT, CDR2 YYREEE (reference sequence). V gave up 3 bases and J gave up 4 bases, with 16 bases separating them. The CDR3 has 15 amino acids. The CDR3 bases are TGTGCCAGCAGCTCCCCAAGGGAGGTGAGCACTGAAGCTTTCTTT. Its protein is CASSSPREVSTEAFF.

This clone has just one count. In DNA, the CDR3 is TGTGCCAGCAGCTTAGGCCGTACAGGGGCCTATGGCTACACCTTC. Protein product: CASSLGRTGAYGYTF. The chain uses TRBV7-6 and TRBJ1-2; 7 positions agree with TRBD1. The CDR3 spans 15 residues. The germline CDR1 and CDR2 sequences are SGHVS and FNYEAQ. V dropped 1 base and J dropped 4; count of bases not matched to a gene: 6.

The chain has TRBV5-5 and TRBJ1-1; 7 bases agree with TRBD1. After removal of 0 bases from V and 2 bases from J, the junction contained 1 base not matched to a gene. The CDR3 contains 14 residues. The germline V gene has CDR1 SGHKS and CDR2 YYEKEE (reference sequence). This chain's CDR3 is CASSLDRGNTEAFF. In DNA, the CDR3 is TGTGCCAGCAGCTTGGACAGGGGTAACACTGAAGCTTTCTTT.

The V and J genes are TRBV21-1 and TRBJ2-5; the D segment call TRBD2 is taken from the table without a DNA check. TRBV21-1 corresponds to a pseudogene. This CDR3 region has 14 residues. The CDR3 bases are TGTGCCAGCAGCAAAGGCGGGTGCAAGGATTCTAAGTACTTC. Residues: CASSKGGCKDSKYF.

V and J are TRBV5-1 and TRBJ2-7, with a weak D call TRBD2 (6 bases). The V end lost 4 bases, the J end lost 3 bases, and 17 bases lay between the germline ends. CDR3 length equals 15 residues. CDR1 and CDR2 (germline): SGHRS, YFSETQ. The CDR3 protein is CASSPQGGGIYEQYF. CDR3 DNA: TGCGCCAGCAGCCCCCAAGGAGGAGGGATCTACGAGCAGTACTTC.

The CDR3 DNA reads TGCGCCAGCAGCTGGGACGGGGCGGGAGAGCAGTACGTC. It specifies CASSWDGAGEQYV. V is TRBV5-1 and J is TRBJ2-7; tentative D call: TRBD2 (6 bases). V was cut by 3 bases and J by 7 bases, with 14 bases left in between. Germline values: CDR1 SGHRS, CDR2 YFSETQ. The CDR3 loop spans 13 amino acids.

This clone was counted between two and nine times. V is TRBV28 and J is TRBJ1-3; 8 bases line up with TRBD1. Germline V CDR1 and CDR2: MDHEN, SYDVKM. The CDR3 has 14 residues. Trimming took 6 bases from V and 2 from J; bases not matched to a gene: 3. The CDR3 sequence: CASRLTGAGNTIYF. The CDR3, as DNA: TGTGCCAGCAGGCTGACAGGGGCTGGAAACACCATATATTTT.

In nucleotides, the CDR3 is TGTGCCAGCAGTTTTACAGGGAACTATGGCTACACCTTC. Its translation is CASSFTGNYGYTF. The chain employs TRBV27 and TRBJ1-2, with D maybe TRBD1 (6 bases). The CDR3 length is 13 residues. V was clipped by 3 bases and J by 2 bases, with 7 bases between them. Germline CDR1 MNHEY, CDR2 SMNVEV (reference sequence).

This chain uses TRBV19 with TRBJ2-3, with TRBD2 identical over 8 bases. Germline V gene sequence: CDR1 LNHDA, CDR2 SQIVND (reference sequence). There are 16 residues in the CDR3. V lost 3 bases to trimming and J lost 6 bases; unmatched junction nucleotides: 11. CDR3 protein: CASSMGGRGALDTQYF. In nucleotides, the CDR3 is TGTGCCAGTAGTATGGGTGGGCGGGGGGCCTTGGATACGCAGTATTTT.

This rearrangement joins TRBV6-4 to TRBJ1-2; no firm D call. Germline-derived CDR1 and CDR2 are MRHNA and SNTAGT. Trimming removed 3 bases from V and 7 bases from J, with 15 bases in between. This CDR3 contains 14 residues. Here the CDR3 reads CASSEYGADGGYTF. The CDR3, as DNA: TGTGCCAGCAGTGAATATGGAGCCGACGGTGGCTACACCTTC.

This clone is a singleton in its sample. The chain carries TRBV6-5 and TRBJ2-3; perhaps TRBD1 as D (8 bases). In germline, CDR1 is MNHEY, CDR2 SVGAGI. V lost 6 bases and J 4 bases, leaving 17 bases between the germline ends. The CDR3 extends over 15 amino acids. CDR3 in amino acids: CASSSSTGGADTQYF. CDR3 in DNA: TGTGCCAGCAGCTCCAGCACAGGGGGGGCAGATACGCAGTATTTT.

This sequence joins TRBV28 and TRBJ1-4, with D uncertain. Deletions cut 3 bases from V and 3 bases from J, with 8 bases between. The CDR3 has 14 residues. Germline lookup yields CDR1 MDHEN and CDR2 SYDVKM. The CDR3 DNA follows: TGTGCCAGCAGTTTTAGCACCGCTAATGAAAAACTGTTTTTT. It translates to CASSFSTANEKLFF.

The CDR3 DNA sequence: TGTGCCAGTAGTATGTCCTTAGCCACGCGTGGCTACACCTTC. This sequence encodes CASSMSLATRGYTF. The chain is built from TRBV19 and TRBJ1-2, with D hard to call. The CDR3 runs to 14 residues. Germline V lookup: CDR1 LNHDA, CDR2 SQIVND (reference sequence). Trimming removed 3 bases at V and 7 bases at J, with 15 bases between.

The gene calls are TRBV4-1 and TRBJ1-2, with a weak D call TRBD1 (5 bases). Germline CDR1 is MGHRA and CDR2 is YSYEKL. CDR3 length: 16 residues. V was cut by 1 base and J by 5 bases, with 17 bases left in between. The CDR3 here is CASSQVGWGGKYGYTF. CDR3 in DNA: TGCGCCAGCAGCCAAGTGGGTTGGGGGGGAAAGTATGGCTACACCTTC.

The chain employs TRBV6-5 and TRBJ2-3; 9 bases are a match to TRBD2. V was clipped by 7 bases and J by 3 bases; unmatched bases: 8. Germline CDR1 MNHEY, CDR2 SVGAGI. This CDR3 region has 15 residues. The CDR3 protein is CASIGGGAGTDTQYF. CDR3 in DNA: TGTGCCAGCATAGGCGGGGGGGCAGGAACAGATACGCAGTATTTT.

The chain combines TRBV3-1 (or the pseudogene TRBV3-2) with TRBJ2-4, with TRBD2 matching over 12 bases. CDR3 length: 18 amino acids. Germline CDR1 LGHDT, CDR2 YNNKEL (reference sequence). V trimming: 4 bases; J trimming: 5 bases; junction bases outside the gene matches: 12. The CDR3 bases are TGTGCCAGCAGCCGGACCCTTTCTAGCGGGGGGGCGCAAAACATTCAGTACTTC. Translated, it gives CASSRTLSSGGAQNIQYF.

V is TRBV6-5 and J is TRBJ2-7; TRBD2 might be the D (6 bases). The germline V and J ends were trimmed by 4 bases and 6 bases, with 19 bases remaining between them. Looked up from germline, CDR1 is MNHEY and CDR2 is SVGAGI. The CDR3 consists of 15 residues. CDR3 amino acids: CASSFSGTGLAEQYF. The CDR3 DNA is TGTGCCAGCAGTTTCTCCGGGACTGGGCTCGCCGAGCAGTACTTC.

This sequence joins TRBV19 and TRBJ1-5; D is uncertain. V dropped 4 bases and J dropped 2 bases, with 6 bases sitting between them. The V gene's germline CDR1 is LNHDA and CDR2 SQIVND (reference sequence). CDR3 length: 13 residues. The CDR3 DNA reads TGTGCCAGTAGTACCCAGGGCAATCAGCCCCAGCATTTT. Its protein is CASSTQGNQPQHF.

The rearrangement joins TRBV27 to TRBJ2-1; a possible D gene is TRBD1 (6 bases). CDR3 length: 16 amino acids. V was trimmed by 6 bases and J by 3 bases, leaving 18 bases between them. In germline, CDR1 is MNHEY, CDR2 SMNVEV (reference sequence). CDR3 nucleotide sequence: TGTGCCAGCAGGGAAACCGGGACATATTACTACAATGAGCAGTTCTTC. Its translation is CASRETGTYYYNEQFF.

The V call is TRBV15, the J call TRBJ2-7; 8 nucleotides line up with TRBD1. CDR3 length: 15 amino acids. The V gene's germline CDR1 is LNHNV and CDR2 YYDKDF (reference sequence). Trimming at V came to 1 base and at J to 3 bases, leaving 5 bases not matched to a gene. The CDR3 bases are TGTGCCACCAGCAGAGGACAGGGGTTGAACTACGAGCAGTACTTC. It is translated as CATSRGQGLNYEQYF.

The table lists this clone with a count of one. This chain connects TRBV6-2 or TRBV6-3 to TRBJ2-3; D might be TRBD2 (6 bases). This CDR3 has 15 amino acids. Per germline, CDR1 MNHEY and CDR2 SVGEGT. The V end was cut by 4 bases, the J end by 2 bases, with 13 bases between. CDR3 protein: CASSFGGFLTDTQYF. The CDR3 region has the DNA TGTGCCAGCAGTTTTGGAGGGTTCCTCACAGATACGCAGTATTTT.